This T cell receptor (beta chain) was profiled in a study of blood T cells in healthy people across ages. A few counts support this clonotype. The CDR3 is made up of 16 amino acids. V dropped 0 bases and J dropped 0 bases, with 9 bases sitting between them. CDR1 is MNHEY, CDR2 SVGAGI, per germline. Using a J-beta primer mix together with a sample-barcoded 5' primer, a second PCR was run for roughly 7 to 11 cycles. MiXCR, run by TCRdb on the 5' RACE reads, gives a single entry per CDR3 protein. The sample consists of about 780,000 distinct CDR3 sequences, 25% to 30% of them appearing once. This sample also belongs to another study, concerning T cells of mothers and their children.

The rearrangement uses TRBV6-5 and TRBJ2-4, with a possible D match to TRBD2 (6 bases). This receptor was identified in a boy under 18 in good health. The sample consisted of blood. The CDR3 here is CASSYSPGLAKNIQYF. The CDR3 DNA reads as TGTGCCAGCAGTTACTCTCCGGGACTAGCCAAAAACATTCAGTACTTC.